Included here is one T cell receptor (beta chain) sequence, with context. The target of this receptor is not known. No qualities accompany the bases; no much larger clone lies one base away. This same CDR3 is encoded by further DNA sequences in the sample. The CDR3 starts with the cysteine, ends with the phenylalanine, and has 11 residues. CDR3 DNA only is kept here, 33 bases in frame from base 1. Trimming takes 3 bases from V and 4 bases from J, and the germline ends sit 3 bases apart. CDR1 and CDR2 are read off the germline V gene (reference sequence) as MNHEY and SMNVEV. These data belong to a study of shared clonotypes between healthy human individuals (dated by TCRdb to about 2020). Context from the whole study: A couple of women and a few men aged 18 to 49 years were included in the cohort. Different laboratories and diverse techniques were used to prepare libraries and sequence TCR repertoires, to increase sequencing depth and limit assay-specific biases. Each donor's leukapheresis produced roughly between roughly 0.85 and 9.5 billion PBMCs. Per donor, three plates each were used for CD4 naive and CD4 memory, two for CD8 naive, and one for CD8 memory. To estimate repertoire size and how much clonotype sharing occurs between individuals, the study deeply sequenced the blood TCR repertoires of five healthy adults.

Using the deep immunoSEQ assay, TCR CDR3 regions were amplified from genomic DNA by multiplex PCR. Extracted genomic DNA from each cell subset was distributed evenly across all wells of several immunoSEQ 96-well plates, and each plate was treated as a replicate. For sorted subsets, each replicate PCR was loaded with roughly 0.2 ug genomic DNA, equivalent to about 33,000 T cell genomes. Purified libraries were measured with a Qubit 3.0 fluorometer, size-checked on a Bioanalyzer 2100, and measured again with the KAPA Library Quantification kit. Every immunoSEQ 96-well plate was sequenced on a dedicated single-read 150-cycle Illumina NextSeq 550 flow cell. The published analysis was carried out like this. Because only junctional sequences without quality scores were contained in the immunoSEQ output, filtering matching that applied to full-length reads could not be performed. Sequences were annotated with PyIR, a Python wrapper for IgBLAST v1.9, using IMGT germline references to assign V/J genes and CDR3. Reads were filtered out if the reads had weak V/J assignments (E-value above 1e-6), no CDR3, stop codons, out-of-frame junctions, or ambiguous translated residues. V3J clonotypes were defined by identical inferred V gene, J gene, and CDR3 amino acid sequence. The percentage overlap between two repertoires was calculated by dividing the number of shared unique clonotypes by the size of the smaller repertoire. Repertoire richness was assessed with RTK rarefaction, the Chao1 estimator, and Recon v2.1 estimates of unobserved clonotypes. Generation probabilities for all TCRbeta clonotypes obtained by the gDNA method from a handful of donors were computed using OLGA. Drawn from immuneACCESS, this table holds only the in-frame rearrangements with V and J called that TCRdb kept. Clones are partly lost; checked studies trace under half to an unresolved V gene and leave the rest unexplained. D and trimming come from the DNA, and the V and J calls and clone size come from that table. Recorded for this sample are about 2 million clones; roughly 95% of them occurred a single time. The ten most abundant clones make up roughly 1.1% of the sample.

General study outcomes and caveats: Sharing across a handful of donors was observed for approximately 4.6% of naive CD4, about 4% of naive CD8, 2% to 2.5% of memory CD4, and roughly 0.4% of memory CD8 clonotypes. Clonotypes shared by all four sorted-subset donors showed higher generation probabilities than non-shared clonotypes. Rarefaction of sorted-subset datasets indicated incomplete sequencing despite the large sequencing depth. Pairwise subsampling led to the expectation that sequencing depth would affect the degree of clonotype sharing among donors. The genetic and exposure-history diversity represented was limited by the small number of donors. Larger estimated clonotype richness was generally found for naive subsets than for memory subsets. Only blood was sampled, and tissue TCR repertoires likely differ from those in blood.

CD8 naive samples were obtained by positive selection for CCR7 among CD45RO-negative cells, yielding a CD45RA+CCR7+ population from which TemRA cells were excluded. Donors were healthy HIV-negative adults with no recently reported acute infections or vaccinations. All donors were Caucasian adults living in Nashville, Tennessee, USA. Blood was obtained by leukapheresis, after which PBMCs were separated by Ficoll-Histopaque density gradient centrifugation and cryopreserved in liquid nitrogen vapor phase. Purity and quantity of every magnetically sorted T cell population were checked by analytical flow cytometry. Genomic DNA was isolated from each sorted fraction and quantified by UV absorbance on a Nanodrop 2000c.

Material for sequencing was naive CD8+ T cells sorted from blood. The sample's cell subset or site, from its label and the paper: CD45RA+CCR7+. The chain couples TRBV27 to TRBJ2-5, with an unclear D gene assignment. The TCR was taken from a man younger than 30 in good health. The DNA sequence is given as TGTGCCAGCAGTTTTAGAGAGACCCAGTACTTC. Its protein product is CASSFRETQYF.